The T cell receptor beta chain under discussion was sequenced for a study of blood T cell repertoires in COVID-19. Study-wide background: T cells, B-cell-depleted T cells, or PBMCs supplied cDNA or gDNA.

Original processing notes: Using reference gene primer amplification, nucleated cell counts were estimated. The protocol was immunoSEQ multiplex PCR, while the TCRdb copy is restricted to in-frame clones and leaves out a portion. The DNA gave D and trimming, while V, J and clone size come from that table. The data show approximately 300,000 clones, with 65% to 90% seen just once and 3.5% to 4.5% held by the top ten. The trim removed 10 bases at V and 8 bases at J, leaving 6 bases unmatched. Germline lookup yields CDR1 ENHRY and CDR2 SYGVKD. This CDR3 is built from 11 residues. The study drew participants aged about 18 to 89 years from about two dozen US areas. Donors were grouped by their self-reported clinical history.

The chain uses TRBV10-3 and TRBJ1-1; 8 nucleotides line up with TRBD1. Sequenced input: PBMCs or T cells enriched from blood (not recorded which). The clonotype comes from a man under 40 who had recovered from COVID-19. CDR3 nucleotide sequence: TGTGCCACCGAAGACAGGGGAGAAGCTTTCTTT. This sequence encodes CATEDRGEAFF.